Shown below are 14 T cell receptor beta chains from a single sample sequenced in a study of blood T cell repertoires in COVID-19. Profiling relied on immunoSEQ multiplex PCR, and the TCRdb table lists in-frame clones only, not all of them. The sample has 83,000 or so clones, 82% seen once. Sequenced input: peripheral blood. These receptors originate from a human donor in a cohort sampled during active COVID-19.

This chain connects TRBV9 to TRBJ2-3; 15 nucleotides agree with TRBD2. With 7 bases clipped from V and 5 bases from J, the junction kept 5 bases outside the gene matches. This CDR3 contains 15 residues. Germline CDR1 and CDR2: SGDLS and YYNGEE. CDR3 DNA: TGTGCCAGCGGGAGGACTAGCGGGGGGGTAGATACGCAGTATTTT. This sequence encodes CASGRTSGGVDTQYF.

V gene TRBV6-1 combines with J gene TRBJ2-3, with 8 bases identical to TRBD2. The CDR3 extends over 15 amino acids. V lost 1 base and J lost 6; bases outside the gene matches: 6. Germline lookup yields CDR1 MNHNS and CDR2 SASEGT. CDR3 sequence (DNA): TGTGCCAGCAGTGAAGGCGGGGGGCCAAGTGATACGCAGTATTTT. Translation gives CASSEGGGPSDTQYF.

The rearrangement uses TRBV5-5 and TRBJ1-2; no firm D call. Trimming took off 0 bases at V and 8 bases at J, with 11 bases between the two ends. CDR1 SGHKS and CDR2 YYEKEE come from the germline V gene (reference sequence). The CDR3 length is 13 residues. CDR3 bases: TGTGCCAGCAGCTTGGGGGCCCGGCGAGGCTACACCTTC. It translates to CASSLGARRGYTF.

The gene calls are TRBV18 and TRBJ1-2; 11 bases agree with TRBD1. Germline V gene sequence: CDR1 KGHSH, CDR2 LQKENI. The trim removed 7 bases at V and 7 bases at J, leaving 8 bases unmatched. This CDR3 region has 14 residues. CDR3 DNA sequence: TGTGCCAGCTATAAGGACAGGGGGCGCGGTGGCTACACCTTC. Its translation is CASYKDRGRGGYTF.

The V gene is TRBV4-1, the J gene TRBJ1-2; D possibly corresponds to TRBD1 (6 bases). The CDR3 runs 14 residues. Germline V CDR1 and CDR2: MGHRA, YSYEKL. Trimming left V 3 bases short and J 6 bases short, with 14 bases between. The CDR3 loop reads CASSHPGDSDGYTF. CDR3 DNA sequence: TGCGCCAGCAGCCATCCAGGGGATTCGGATGGCTACACCTTC.

This chain connects TRBV27 to TRBJ2-4; 9 bases fit TRBD1. The junction had 9 bases not matched to a gene; V was cut back by 5 bases and J by 7 bases. The CDR3 sequence is 15 residues long. Germline assignment: CDR1 MNHEY and CDR2 SMNVEV (reference sequence). The CDR3 loop is CASSKETGGANIQYF. The CDR3 DNA sequence: TGTGCCAGCAGTAAAGAAACAGGGGGCGCGAACATTCAGTACTTC.

This clone was seen only a few times. This chain uses TRBV10-1 with TRBJ2-1; 7 positions match TRBD1. Trimming took 2 bases from V and 7 from J; bases not matched to a gene: 2. CDR3 length: 13 amino acids. In germline, CDR1 is WNHNN, CDR2 SYGVQD (reference sequence). Here the CDR3 DNA reads TGCGCCAGCAGTGAGACACAGGGGAATGAGCAGTTCTTC. It specifies CASSETQGNEQFF.

The chain recombines TRBV4-1 with TRBJ2-1; TRBD1 matches at 8 bases. J was trimmed by 0 bases and V by 0 bases; bases with no gene match: 4. This CDR3 contains 17 residues. In germline, CDR1 is MGHRA, CDR2 YSYEKL. The CDR3 DNA sequence: TGCGCCAGCAGCCAAGAAGGGACAGGCGTCTCCTACAATGAGCAGTTCTTC. Protein: CASSQEGTGVSYNEQFF.

CDR3 nucleotide sequence: TGCAGCGTAGGGACAGGGGGCACTGAAGCTTTCTTT. Protein product: CSVGTGGTEAFF. This chain links TRBV29-1 with TRBJ1-1, with 11 bases aligning to TRBD1. CDR3 length equals 12 residues. Germline V gives CDR1 SQVTM, CDR2 ANQGSEA. Trimming at V came to 6 bases and at J to 4 bases, leaving 1 base not matched to a gene.

This clone is a singleton in its sample. This chain joins TRBV25-1 and TRBJ2-1; TRBD1 is a possible D gene (5 bases). This CDR3 comprises 12 residues. CDR1 MGHDK and CDR2 SYGVNS come from the germline V gene. Trimming pared 5 bases from V and 10 bases from J, leaving 12 bases between. This CDR3 reads CASSFQGYEQFF. The CDR3 DNA reads TGTGCCAGCAGTTTTCAGGGTTACGAGCAGTTCTTC.

The V call is TRBV28, the J call TRBJ1-3; D perhaps matches TRBD1 (6 bases). The germline CDR1 and CDR2 sequences are MDHEN and SYDVKM. V shed 1 base and J shed 4 bases, with 11 bases lying between them. This CDR3 is built from 15 residues. CDR3 in DNA: TGTGCCAGCAGTTTATTGCCAGGGGCAGGAAACACCATATATTTT. It codes for CASSLLPGAGNTIYF.

The sample holds a few counts of this clone. The chain couples TRBV2 to TRBJ1-1, with no clear D. CDR3 size: 13 residues. Between the trimmed V and J ends, which lost 5 bases and 0 bases, there was a span of 7 bases. Germline V gene data show CDR1 as SNHLY and CDR2 as FYNNEI. This CDR3 is CASSSGLNTEAFF. The CDR3 DNA reads TGTGCCAGCAGTTCGGGTTTGAACACTGAAGCTTTCTTT.

The chain recombines TRBV9 with TRBJ2-7; possible D gene TRBD1, 6 bases. The CDR3 consists of 13 residues. The germline V and J ends were trimmed by 3 bases and 6 bases, with 13 bases remaining between them. CDR1 is SGDLS and CDR2 is YYNGEE in the germline V gene. As DNA, the CDR3 is TGTGCCAGCAGCGCGAATACAGGGCGCGAGCAGTACTTC. Its protein product is CASSANTGREQYF.

This chain joins TRBV27 and TRBJ1-5; D not certain. The length of the CDR3 is 13 residues. In germline, CDR1 is MNHEY, CDR2 SMNVEV (reference sequence). The V end was cut by 6 bases, the J end by 7 bases, with 13 bases between. CDR3 DNA: TGTGCCAGCAGATCAGGTTTTGGGCAGCCCCAGCATTTT. The encoded protein is CASRSGFGQPQHF.